The entry below gives a single TCR beta chain sequence along with its context. Its antigen is still unknown. J lost 8 bases, V lost 4 bases, and 3 bases had no gene match. In germline, CDR1 is SGHRS, CDR2 YFSETQ. The CDR3 has 13 residues. This record belongs to a study of T cell responses to AZD1222 COVID-19 vaccine. Background on the study: Pooling was applied to second doses at about 4 or about 12 weeks.

Here immunoSEQ multiplex PCR was the method, and the copy in TCRdb shows in-frame clones only, minus some. This repertoire shows fewer than 200,000 clones, 85% to 95% found once; its top ten account for 8% to 13%. General study results and limits: Increases in Spike-specific TCR breadth and depth were seen after two AZD1222 doses. Baseline testing showed seropositivity in only 5 or 6 AZD1222 recipients.

The source was peripheral blood, collected on day 0 of AZD1222 vaccination. The chain couples TRBV5-1 to TRBJ2-1; TRBD1 matches 10 bases. The sequence was obtained from an adult in good health. CDR3 DNA sequence: TGCGCCAGCAGCACGACAGGGGGCGATGAGCAGTTCTTC. This encodes CASSTTGGDEQFF.